The 5 T cell receptor beta chains given below trace back to one sample, sequenced in a study of long-term antiretroviral therapy in people with HIV. Version v3.0 of the immunoSEQ assay ran at survey level. Data came from immunoSEQ multiplex PCR; TCRdb stores just in-frame clones and leaves some out. The profile shows under 50,000 clones, around nine tenths of them singletons. Sequencing was performed on unsorted PBMCs, taken 0.1 years before starting antiretroviral therapy. All receptors come from a woman aged 50 to 60 with HIV.

CDR3 sequence (DNA): TGTGCCATCAGTGAGTCCTTCTCCCCAACAGAGAGGGCTTTCTTT. Translated, it gives CAISESFSPTERAFF. The chain links TRBV10-3 to TRBJ1-1; unclear D gene. The ends were cut back, 0 bases at V and 11 bases at J, with 19 bases in the middle. Germline assignment: CDR1 ENHRY and CDR2 SYGVKD. This CDR3 region has 15 residues.

The rearrangement links TRBV7-3 to TRBJ2-1; TRBD1 is a possible D gene (5 bases). Trimming cost V 5 bases and J 3 bases, with 14 bases left between them. There are 15 residues in the CDR3. Germline V lookup: CDR1 SGHTA, CDR2 FQGTGA. This CDR3 is CASSLTTDSYNEQFF. The DNA of the CDR3 is TGTGCCAGCAGCCTTACAACCGACAGCTACAATGAGCAGTTCTTC.

This chain connects TRBV5-4 to TRBJ2-3; D is possibly TRBD1 (6 bases). Germline values: CDR1 SGHNT, CDR2 YYREEE (reference sequence). CDR3 length equals 13 residues. V was shortened by 5 bases and J by 1 base, with 8 bases between the two germline ends. CDR3 sequence reads: CASSKGGTDTQYF. The CDR3 DNA is TGTGCCAGCAGTAAGGGGGGCACAGATACGCAGTATTTT. The whole variable domain, remainder taken from reference TRBV5-4 and TRBJ2-3, is ETGVTQSPTHLIKTRGQQVTLRCSSQSGHNTVSWYQQALGQGPQFIFQYYREEENGRGNFPPRFSGLQFPNYSSELNVNALELDDSALYLCASSKGGTDTQYFGPGTRLTVL.

This rearrangement joins TRBV5-1 to TRBJ2-2; D remains unclear. Germline-derived CDR1 and CDR2 are SGHRS and YFSETQ. Trimming took 0 bases from V and 6 from J, leaving 9 bases between them. CDR3 length: 14 residues. The CDR3 is CASSLGLLAGELFF. For the CDR3, the DNA is TGCGCCAGCAGCTTGGGGCTCCTCGCCGGGGAGCTGTTTTTT.

The rearrangement links TRBV5-1 to TRBJ2-5; no clear D gene. From germline, CDR1 is SGHRS and CDR2 YFSETQ. CDR3 length equals 13 residues. V shed 0 bases and J shed 2 bases, with 5 bases lying between them. The CDR3 spells CASSLVGQETQYF. The CDR3 DNA reads TGCGCCAGCAGCTTGGTGGGGCAAGAGACCCAGTACTTC.